Described below is a single T cell receptor (delta chain) sequence and its context. The target antigen is unknown. Relative to the germline gene, one junction end is altered; a read error may explain this. This specimen belongs to a study of human gamma delta and Vdelta1 T cells. General study points: Acute myeloid leukemia was reportedly broadly targeted by polyclonal Delta One T cells.

The CDR3 is 16 residues long. The germline CDR1 and CDR2 sequences are TSWWSYY and QGS. TCRdb ran CATT on the PCR reads. The table has about 6,400 delta-chain clones, 40% to 50% seen once. This sequence originates from a human donor in good health. This chain uses TRDV1 with TRDJ1; D gene uncertain. The sequenced sample consisted of Vdelta1 gamma-delta T cells from blood grown in culture (DOT cells). The CDR3 DNA reads TGTGCTCTTGGTGAACAGCGTATCCTGGACACCGATAAACTCATCTTT. Its translation: CALGEQRILDTDKLIF.